This T cell receptor (beta chain) was captured in a study of T-cell reconstitution after alpha-beta-depleted transplantation in children (dated by TCRdb to between 2015 and 2016). About the full investigation: Using TCR repertoire profiling, the study quantitatively followed how T-cell immune reconstitution unfolded in children after TCRalphabeta/CD19-depleted allogeneic hematopoietic cell transplantation. Points the paper makes about the study in general: In some patients, high TCRbeta diversity at day 60 was attributed to recipient T cells and intrathymic progenitors that had survived conditioning. Over the following months the frequencies of hyperexpanded clones went down, and after one year T-cell counts and TCRbeta diversity were mostly credited to newly produced T cells. The apparently early recovery of alphabetaT-cell counts about two months after transplant reportedly depended on only several hundred rapidly expanded clones that came from non-depleted graft cells.

The library was generated by PCR. Sequenced using an Illumina HiSeq 2500. TCR libraries were prepared with molecular barcoding, using unique molecular identifiers to normalize TCRbeta repertoire quantification. TCRdb trimmed public reads at Q25 via fastp, called clones via MiXCR and kept in-frame beta chains. Identical CDR3 protein sequences are pooled into one entry, listed with their most common genes and DNA. The sample table records about 830,000 distinct CDR3 sequences; around 17% of these occur just once. 5% of the sample belongs to the ten largest clones. This clonotype was picked up a small number of times. Its antigen is unknown. Within one base of it there is no much larger clone, and no base qualities were kept. From the cysteine through the phenylalanine, the CDR3 covers 14 amino acids. The sequence is cut down to CDR3 DNA, 42 bases in frame from base 1. According to the germline V gene (reference sequence), CDR1 reads DFQATT and CDR2 reads SNEGSKA. V is reduced by 0 bases and J by 1 base, leaving a spacing of 10 bases between them.

Interpreted using the paper, the treatment or condition label stands for: allogeneic hematopoietic cell transplantation with graft depleted of TCRalphabeta T cells and CD19 B cells. The transplant recipients were children given TCRalphabeta/CD19-depleted allogeneic hematopoietic cell grafts. The receptor's source is a male patient between 5 and 17 years old who had a stem cell transplant for acute lymphoblastic leukemia, so the T cells may come from the graft donor. The rearranged chain carries TRBV20-1 and TRBJ2-7; a weak D assignment points to TRBD2 (5 bases agree). Sequenced here: PBMCs, mostly from graft donor cells, sampled 360 days after TCRalphabeta/CD19-depleted stem cell transplant. The CDR3 protein sequence reads: CSARDPSRSYEQYF. The DNA sequence follows: TGCAGTGCTAGAGATCCTAGCAGGTCCTACGAGCAGTACTTC.